These T cell receptor beta chains were read from a single sample in a study of cytomegalovirus exposure and HLA in healthy donors. The assay was immunoSEQ multiplex PCR, and TCRdb's table has in-frame clones only and misses some. The table has 190,000 or so clones, about 80% seen once. The source material was PBMCs. Receptor source: a woman aged 18 to 35 in good health and CMV-seropositive. CDR3s include the opening cysteine and the closing phenylalanine or tryptophan. Each record gives: clone size, J gene, D gene, V gene, CDR3 DNA, CDR3 protein. A D gene is named only where the DNA matches it firmly. Clone sizes are given selectively: once, few, many, or a class where the clone is expanded.

size: few
J: TRBJ2-3
D: TRBD2
V: TRBV11-2
DNA: TGTGCCAGCAGCCCCCGGAGTAGCGGGGGGTCTGGGGATACGCAGTATTTT
CDR3: CASSPRSSGGSGDTQYF

size: NA
J: TRBJ1-2
D: NA
V: TRBV10-3
DNA: TGTGCCAGCGCCGCCGGGACACCAACGAGGAAGGGCTACACCTTC
CDR3: CASAAGTPTRKGYTF

size: NA
J: TRBJ2-3
D: TRBD2
V: TRBV28
DNA: TGTGCCAGCAGGAAACCCCGCGGGGGGGGCAGAGATACGCAGTATTTT
CDR3: CASRKPRGGGRDTQYF

size: NA
J: TRBJ2-2
D: NA
V: TRBV30
DNA: TGTGCCTGGAGTTCTAATGGACAGAGGGACACCGGGGAGCTGTTTTTT
CDR3: CAWSSNGQRDTGELFF

size: once
J: TRBJ2-3
D: TRBD1
V: TRBV4-2
DNA: TGTGCCAGCAGCCACGCTCGGACAGGGGGCGCAGATACGCAGTATTTT
CDR3: CASSHARTGGADTQYF

size: NA
J: TRBJ2-7
D: TRBD1
V: TRBV19
DNA: TGTGCCAGTAGGAGGACAGGATCCTCCTACGAGCAGTACTTC
CDR3: CASRRTGSSYEQYF

size: NA
J: TRBJ2-2
D: TRBD2
V: TRBV10-3
DNA: TGTGCCATCGGGATGCGGGGGGCCACCGGGGAGCTGTTTTTT
CDR3: CAIGMRGATGELFF

size: NA
J: TRBJ2-3
D: NA
V: TRBV10-1
DNA: TGCGCCAGCAGTGAGTCCACAAGCACAGATACGCAGTATTTT
CDR3: CASSESTSTDTQYF

size: NA
J: TRBJ1-1
D: TRBD1
V: TRBV9
DNA: TGTGCCAGCACCGACGAGACAGGGGGCTTCTCTGAAGCTTTCTTT
CDR3: CASTDETGGFSEAFF

size: NA
J: TRBJ2-3
D: TRBD1
V: TRBV9
DNA: TGTGCCAGCAGCGACCCATACGATGAAGACAGGGGTGGCACAGATACGCAGTATTTT
CDR3: CASSDPYDEDRGGTDTQYF

size: NA
J: TRBJ2-2
D: TRBD2
V: TRBV6-5
DNA: TGTGCCAGCAGTTACAACAGCGGGGATAACACCGGGGAGCTGTTTTTT
CDR3: CASSYNSGDNTGELFF

size: once
J: TRBJ2-2
D: NA
V: TRBV7-3
DNA: TGTGCCAGCAGCCGGGACACGATGGCCGGGGAGCTGTTTTTT
CDR3: CASSRDTMAGELFF

size: once
J: TRBJ2-1
D: TRBD2
V: TRBV25-1
DNA: TGTGCCAGCAGTGAAAATCTGCGGGGGGGTGTTGATGAGCAGTTCTTC
CDR3: CASSENLRGGVDEQFF

size: NA
J: TRBJ2-1
D: NA
V: TRBV7-8
DNA: TGTGCCAGCAGCTTAGACTCAGGCTACTCCTACAATGAGCAGTTCTTC
CDR3: CASSLDSGYSYNEQFF

size: NA
J: TRBJ1-4
D: TRBD1
V: TRBV5-4
DNA: TGTGCCAGCAGCTTCGACGGGGACAGGGAAAAACTGTTTTTT
CDR3: CASSFDGDREKLFF

size: NA
J: TRBJ2-3
D: TRBD1
V: TRBV19
DNA: TGTGCCAGTAGTGCATGGGGGACAGTTAACTCGAATACGCAGTATTTT
CDR3: CASSAWGTVNSNTQYF

size: NA
J: TRBJ2-5
D: TRBD2
V: TRBV2
DNA: TGTGCCAGCAGTGAGGCGAACGGGGGGACTCAAGAGACCCAGTACTTC
CDR3: CASSEANGGTQETQYF

size: NA
J: TRBJ1-6
D: NA
V: TRBV19
DNA: TGTGCCAGTAGTAGGGGCCTCGATTATAATTCACCCCTCCACTTT
CDR3: CASSRGLDYNSPLHF

size: NA
J: TRBJ1-1
D: NA
V: TRBV18
DNA: TGTGCCAGCTCACCGCACTTGGGGGGCACTGAAGCTTTCTTT
CDR3: CASSPHLGGTEAFF

size: NA
J: TRBJ1-6
D: TRBD1
V: TRBV6-5
DNA: TGTGCCAGCAGCAACGACAGGGGGGGTAATTCACCCCTCCACTTT
CDR3: CASSNDRGGNSPLHF

size: NA
J: TRBJ2-7
D: TRBD1
V: TRBV19
DNA: TGTGCCAGTACCTCGACAGGGGGCACGGGAGAGCAGTACTTC
CDR3: CASTSTGGTGEQYF

size: NA
J: TRBJ2-5
D: TRBD1
V: TRBV2
DNA: TGTGCCAGCAGTCCCGGGACAGGGACCCTTCAAGAGACCCAGTACTTC
CDR3: CASSPGTGTLQETQYF

size: NA
J: TRBJ2-3
D: NA
V: TRBV6-5
DNA: TGTGCCAGCAGCTCGCTGGCTACGCAGTATTTT
CDR3: CASSSLATQYF

size: NA
J: TRBJ2-1
D: TRBD2
V: TRBV2
DNA: TGTGCCAGCAGTGAAAGGTTCGGCGGGGGGGCCGGGGAGCAGTTCTTC
CDR3: CASSERFGGGAGEQFF

size: NA
J: TRBJ2-7
D: TRBD2
V: TRBV6-5
DNA: TGTGCCCTTTGGCCGGGGGGGCTGGAGGAGCAGTACTTC
CDR3: CALWPGGLEEQYF

size: NA
J: TRBJ1-1
D: TRBD1
V: TRBV25-1
DNA: TGTGCCAGCAGTGCACACAGGGGGGGTCAAACTGAAGCTTTCTTT
CDR3: CASSAHRGGQTEAFF

size: once
J: TRBJ1-5
D: TRBD1
V: TRBV11-2
DNA: TGTGCCAGCAGCCTACTGACAGGGGCGGGACAGCCCCAGCATTTT
CDR3: CASSLLTGAGQPQHF

size: NA
J: TRBJ1-2
D: NA
V: TRBV5-5
DNA: TGTGCCAGCAGCTTGGGAGCCAACTATGGCTACACCTTC
CDR3: CASSLGANYGYTF